The 21 T cell receptor beta chains given below trace back to one sample, sequenced in a study of T-cell memory formation after mild COVID-19 listed by TCRdb under 2021. The library was produced with 5' RACE. Sequencing was carried out with an Illumina NovaSeq 6000. Using fastp at Q25 and MiXCR, TCRdb reprocessed the public reads and kept productive beta chains. Merged by CDR3 protein, the rows form single entries marked with the most common genes and DNA. Recorded for this sample are some 440,000 distinct CDR3 sequences; nearly 25% of them occurred a single time. The ten biggest clones cover around an eighth of the sample. The source material was PBMCs or a T cell subset sorted from them (not recorded which). The receptors shown here come from an adult woman who had mild COVID-19 (a few samples of this study predate the infection). The sample titles of this study are shuffled in the database, so cell type and time point are left out; the donor was told from shared clones.

The rearrangement joins TRBV3-1 to TRBJ2-1; perhaps TRBD2 as D (5 bases). The germline V and J ends were trimmed by 3 bases and 7 bases, with 16 bases remaining between them. CDR1 and CDR2 from the germline V gene are LGHDT and YNNKEL (reference sequence). This CDR3 contains 15 residues. The CDR3 reads CASSHYLGSGNEQFF. CDR3 DNA: TGTGCCAGCAGCCATTATCTGGGTTCGGGGAATGAGCAGTTCTTC.

The V call is TRBV7-9, the J call TRBJ2-5, with D uncertain. CDR1 and CDR2 (germline): SEHNR, FQNEAQ (reference sequence). V was shortened by 1 base and J by 1 base, with 10 bases between the two germline ends. The CDR3 extends over 15 amino acids. The CDR3, as DNA: TGTGCCAGCAGCTTAGTCGGCAGGACCCAAGAGACCCAGTACTTC. It specifies CASSLVGRTQETQYF.

This clonotype has just a few counts. The chain carries TRBV12-3 or TRBV12-4 and TRBJ1-6, with 8 nucleotides matching TRBD1. CDR3 length: 16 residues. V shed 7 bases, J shed 7 bases, and the junction held 12 bases outside the gene matches. The CDR3 DNA sequence: TGTGCCAGCACCATCCTAAGGACAGGGATCAATTCACCCCTCCACTTT. Translated, it gives CASTILRTGINSPLHF.

This clonotype has only one observation. The V call is TRBV29-1, the J call TRBJ1-1, with D possibly matching TRBD1 (5 bases). Trimming shortened V by 1 base and J by 3 bases, and 9 bases separated the two germline ends. This CDR3 has 13 residues. Germline V gene lookup returns CDR1 SQVTM and CDR2 ANQGSEA. The CDR3 DNA is TGCAGCGTTGAAGGAGGGGAAGACACTGAAGCTTTCTTT. It specifies CSVEGGEDTEAFF.

This clonotype was counted between two and nine times. The CDR3, as DNA: TGTGCCACCAGCCCTCAACTCACTGAAGCTTTCTTT. It encodes CATSPQLTEAFF. The V call is TRBV15, the J call TRBJ1-1; D gene uncertain. Trimming pared 5 bases from V and 4 bases from J, leaving 8 bases between. This CDR3 has 12 amino acids. CDR1 LNHNV and CDR2 YYDKDF come from the germline V gene (reference sequence).

The table lists this clonotype with a few counts. This rearrangement joins TRBV7-9 to TRBJ2-1; either TRBD1 or TRBD2 may supply D (6 bases each). From germline, CDR1 is SEHNR and CDR2 FQNEAQ (reference sequence). V gave up 8 bases and J gave up 1 base, with 15 bases separating them. The CDR3 runs to 15 residues. The CDR3 sequence: CASGRGLQSYNEQFF. DNA for the CDR3: TGTGCCAGCGGCCGGGGGCTCCAGTCCTACAATGAGCAGTTCTTC. The whole variable domain, remainder taken from reference TRBV7-9 and TRBJ2-1, is DTGVSQNPRHKITKRGQNVTFRCDPISEHNRLYWYRQTLGQGPEFLTYFQNEAQLEKSRLLSDRFSAERPKGSFSTLEIQRTEQGDSAMYLCASGRGLQSYNEQFFGPGTRLTVL.

This clonotype was seen a handful of times. The chain joins TRBV20-1 to TRBJ2-5, with D maybe TRBD2 (6 bases). This CDR3 region has 15 residues. With 0 bases removed from V and 5 bases from J, the gap between germline ends came to 16 bases. Germline V CDR1 and CDR2: DFQATT, SNEGSKA (reference sequence). The CDR3 spells CSARDVAGMGETQYF. CDR3 coding DNA: TGCAGTGCTAGAGATGTTGCGGGAATGGGCGAGACCCAGTACTTC.

The V gene is TRBV18, the J gene TRBJ2-1, with TRBD1 matching 7 bases. CDR3 size: 17 residues. V shed 3 bases, J shed 0 bases, and the junction held 8 bases outside the gene matches. Germline assignment: CDR1 KGHSH and CDR2 LQKENI. CDR3 DNA sequence: TGTGCCAGCTCACCCCGAGGGGGCGGCGGCTCCTACAATGAGCAGTTCTTC. Protein sequence: CASSPRGGGGSYNEQFF.

This clonotype has at least ten counts. The V gene is TRBV12-3 or TRBV12-4, the J gene TRBJ2-3; 7 nucleotides match TRBD2. J was trimmed by 1 base and V by 3 bases; bases with no gene match: 4. This CDR3 is 15 amino acids long. The CDR3 DNA follows: TGTGCCAGCAGTTTGGAGGGAGGGCGCACAGATACGCAGTATTTT. This sequence encodes CASSLEGGRTDTQYF.

This clonotype came up many times. V is TRBV24-1 and J is TRBJ2-1; D gene unclear. Trimming stripped 1 base from V and 7 bases from J, with 1 base between. This CDR3 region has 11 residues. Germline V gives CDR1 KGHDR, CDR2 SFDVKD. The CDR3 nucleotides are TGTGCCACCAGTGATTTTAATGAGCAGTTCTTC. Protein product: CATSDFNEQFF.

The chain joins TRBV19 to TRBJ1-2; possible D gene TRBD1, 6 bases. Germline V gives CDR1 LNHDA, CDR2 SQIVND (reference sequence). The length of the CDR3 is 16 residues. Trimming left V 4 bases short and J 0 bases short, with 15 bases between. CDR3 nucleotides: TGTGCCAGTAGTACATCCGGGACACCGACTAACTATGGCTACACCTTC. Its translation is CASSTSGTPTNYGYTF.

The V gene is TRBV29-1, the J gene TRBJ2-7, with a tentative D call TRBD1 (6 bases). The V gene lost 4 bases and the J gene lost 6 bases, with 13 bases spanning the gap. The length of the CDR3 is 12 residues. Germline V lookup: CDR1 SQVTM, CDR2 ANQGSEA. The DNA for the CDR3 is TGCAGCGTTGTCCCGGCAGGGGCCGAGCAGTACTTC. This codes for CSVVPAGAEQYF.

This clonotype was seen a handful of times. The gene calls are TRBV2 and TRBJ1-2, with D perhaps matching TRBD1 (5 bases). V lost 6 bases, J lost 7 bases, and 15 bases lay in between. The CDR3 is 13 residues long. In germline, CDR1 is SNHLY, CDR2 FYNNEI. In nucleotides, the CDR3 is TGTGCCAGCAGGGCCGGGACCGGGGGTGGCTACACCTTC. Translating gives CASRAGTGGGYTF.

This clonotype was detected a few times. The chain employs TRBV13 and TRBJ2-1; D is undetermined. Per the germline V gene, CDR1 is PRHDT and CDR2 is FYEKMQ (reference sequence). This CDR3 has 12 amino acids. V gave up 4 bases and J gave up 8 bases, with 9 bases separating them. The CDR3: CASSSRTHEQFF. The CDR3 DNA is TGTGCCAGCAGCTCACGTACGCATGAGCAGTTCTTC.

The V gene is TRBV7-3, the J gene TRBJ2-1; 7 nucleotides match TRBD2. J lost 0 bases, V lost 2 bases, and 7 bases had no gene match. Germline V lookup: CDR1 SGHTA, CDR2 FQGTGA. CDR3 length: 17 residues. The CDR3 nucleotides read TGTGCCAGCAGCTTATCCCCTAGCGGTAGCTCCTACAATGAGCAGTTCTTC. The encoded protein is CASSLSPSGSSYNEQFF.

The chain employs TRBV29-1 and TRBJ1-2; weak D call: TRBD1 (5 bases). The CDR3 consists of 15 residues. Looked up from germline, CDR1 is SQVTM and CDR2 is ANQGSEA. The germline V and J ends were trimmed by 0 bases and 3 bases, with 14 bases remaining between them. The CDR3 DNA follows: TGCAGCGTTGAAGAGGCCGGACACCCTGACTATGGCTACACCTTC. It specifies CSVEEAGHPDYGYTF.

The chain has TRBV4-1 and TRBJ2-1, with D uncertain. The CDR3 is 13 residues long. V lost 1 base, J lost 6 bases, and 7 bases lay in between. Germline V gene data show CDR1 as MGHRA and CDR2 as YSYEKL. This CDR3 is CASSQGGSNEQFF. The CDR3 DNA sequence: TGCGCCAGCAGCCAAGGGGGATCCAATGAGCAGTTCTTC.

The gene calls are TRBV7-3 and TRBJ1-1; D may be TRBD1 (6 bases). This CDR3 has 15 residues. Per germline, CDR1 SGHTA and CDR2 FQGTGA. The V and J ends lost 2 bases and 3 bases respectively, with 13 bases between them. The CDR3 reads CASSLLPGVDTEAFF. In nucleotides, the CDR3 is TGTGCCAGCAGCTTACTCCCAGGGGTCGACACTGAAGCTTTCTTT.

In its sample, this clonotype was seen a few times. The CDR3 coding sequence is TGTGCCAGCAGTTTCTACCGGGGATACACAGATACGCAGTATTTT. Residues: CASSFYRGYTDTQYF. The V call is TRBV12-3 or TRBV12-4, the J call TRBJ2-3; D is possibly TRBD2 (5 bases). The CDR3 sequence is 15 residues long. V was shortened by 3 bases and J by 2 bases, with 12 bases between the two germline ends.

The V call is TRBV27, the J call TRBJ1-2; tentatively, D is TRBD1 (5 bases). CDR3 size: 15 residues. The V gene lost 3 bases and the J gene lost 3 bases, with 14 bases spanning the gap. Germline assignment: CDR1 MNHEY and CDR2 SMNVEV (reference sequence). In DNA, the CDR3 is TGTGCCAGCAGTTTTGGGGGAGGAGGACACTATGGCTACACCTTC. The encoded protein is CASSFGGGGHYGYTF.

About this clonotype itself: The junction and the germline gene differ at one end; a read error may be behind it. The chain joins TRBV24-1 to TRBJ2-1; the match to TRBD2 covers 8 bases. CDR3 length: 16 amino acids. Germline V gene sequence: CDR1 KGHDR, CDR2 SFDVKD. This CDR3 reads CATSDYSGGGYNEQVF. CDR3 coding DNA: TGTGCCACCAGTGATTACAGCGGGGGAGGATACAATGAGCAGGTCTTC.